This TCR beta chain came from a study of blood T cells in healthy people across ages. This clonotype has a count of ten or more. With a J-beta primer mix and a sample-barcoded 5' primer, a second PCR ran roughly 7 to 11 cycles. In TCRdb, the 5' RACE reads were re-called with MiXCR into one record per CDR3 protein. The sample contains about 1.6 million distinct CDR3 sequences, about 32% of which appear only once. Whenever a sample was processed, at least 6 million PBMCs were isolated. In germline, CDR1 is SGHTA, CDR2 FQGTGA. The CDR3 consists of 13 residues. J lost 4 bases, V lost 1 base, and 1 base had no gene match.

This chain uses TRBV7-3 with TRBJ2-7, with 7 bases identical to TRBD2. The specimen sequenced was blood. The sequence came from a woman aged 30 to 39 in good health. The CDR3 here is CASSLIGGYEQYF. The CDR3 DNA sequence: TGTGCCAGCAGCTTAATCGGGGGGTACGAGCAGTACTTC.